This entry describes one T cell receptor (beta chain). The sample belongs to a study of blood T cell repertoires in COVID-19. Study in general: T cells, B-cell-depleted T cells, or PBMCs supplied cDNA or gDNA.

Germline lookup yields CDR1 LNHDA and CDR2 SQIVND (reference sequence). The trim removed 4 bases at V and 3 bases at J, leaving 11 bases unmatched. This CDR3 is built from 17 residues. Study processing details: It was from reference gene primer amplification that nucleated cell counts were estimated. Some clones are missing from TCRdb's copy, which holds only in-frame ones; the method was immunoSEQ multiplex PCR. That table is the source of V, J and clone size, and D and trimming were worked out from the DNA. The table has 190,000 or so clones, approximately 85% seen once. Sequenced sample: peripheral blood. The TCR sequence derives from an elderly woman with acute or convalescent COVID-19. The rearrangement joins TRBV19 to TRBJ2-2; 7 positions match TRBD2. The CDR3 region has the DNA TGTGCCAGTAGTAGACTGAAGAGCGGGGTCGACACCGGGGAGCTGTTTTTT. Amino acid sequence: CASSRLKSGVDTGELFF.